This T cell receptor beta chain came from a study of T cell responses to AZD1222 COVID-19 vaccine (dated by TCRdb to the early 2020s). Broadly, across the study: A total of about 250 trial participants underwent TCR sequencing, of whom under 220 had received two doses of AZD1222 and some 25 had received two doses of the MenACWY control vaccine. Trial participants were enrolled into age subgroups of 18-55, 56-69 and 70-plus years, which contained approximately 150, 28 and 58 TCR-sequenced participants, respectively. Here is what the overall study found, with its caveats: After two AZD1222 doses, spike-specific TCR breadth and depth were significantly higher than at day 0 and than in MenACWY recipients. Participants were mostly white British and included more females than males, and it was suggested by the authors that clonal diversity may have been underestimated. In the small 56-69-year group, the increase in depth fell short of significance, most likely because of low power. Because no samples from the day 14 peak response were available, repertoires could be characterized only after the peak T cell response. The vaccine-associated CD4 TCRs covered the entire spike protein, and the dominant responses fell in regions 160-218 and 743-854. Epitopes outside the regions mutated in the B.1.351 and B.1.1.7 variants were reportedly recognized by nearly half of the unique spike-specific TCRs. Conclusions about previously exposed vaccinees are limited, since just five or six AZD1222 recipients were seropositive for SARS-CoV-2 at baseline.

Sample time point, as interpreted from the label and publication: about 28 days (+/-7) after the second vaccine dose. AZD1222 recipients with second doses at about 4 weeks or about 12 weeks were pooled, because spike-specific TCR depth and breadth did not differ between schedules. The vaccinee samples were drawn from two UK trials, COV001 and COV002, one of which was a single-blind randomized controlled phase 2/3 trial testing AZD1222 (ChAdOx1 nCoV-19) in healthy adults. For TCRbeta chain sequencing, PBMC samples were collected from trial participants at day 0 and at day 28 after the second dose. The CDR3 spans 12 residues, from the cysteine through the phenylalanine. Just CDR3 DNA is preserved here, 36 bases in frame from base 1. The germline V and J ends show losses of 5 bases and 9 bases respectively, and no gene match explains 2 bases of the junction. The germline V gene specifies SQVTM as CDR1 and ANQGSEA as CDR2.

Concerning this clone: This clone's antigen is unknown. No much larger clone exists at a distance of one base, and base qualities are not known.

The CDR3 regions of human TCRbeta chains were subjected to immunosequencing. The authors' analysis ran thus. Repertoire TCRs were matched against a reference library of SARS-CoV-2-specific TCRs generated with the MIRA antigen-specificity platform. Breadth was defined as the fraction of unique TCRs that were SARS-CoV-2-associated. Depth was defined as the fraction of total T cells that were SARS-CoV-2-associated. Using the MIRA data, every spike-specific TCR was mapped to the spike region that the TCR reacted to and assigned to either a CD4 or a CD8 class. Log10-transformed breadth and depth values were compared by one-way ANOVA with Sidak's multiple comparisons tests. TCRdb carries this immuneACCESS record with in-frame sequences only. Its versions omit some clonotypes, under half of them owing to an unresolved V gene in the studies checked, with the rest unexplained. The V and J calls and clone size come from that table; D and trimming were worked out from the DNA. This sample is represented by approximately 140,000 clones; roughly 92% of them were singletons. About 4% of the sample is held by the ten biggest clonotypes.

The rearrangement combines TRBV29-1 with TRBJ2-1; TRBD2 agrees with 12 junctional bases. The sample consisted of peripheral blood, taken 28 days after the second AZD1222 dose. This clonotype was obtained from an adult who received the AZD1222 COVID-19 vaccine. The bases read TGCAGCGTTCGGGGACTAGCGGGTGAGCAGTTCTTC. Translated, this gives CSVRGLAGEQFF.